Presented here are 29 T cell receptor beta chains from one specimen sequenced in a study of beta chain features in type 1 diabetes. Their target antigens are unknown. The entirety of the isolated RNA underwent reverse transcription, so expressed TCRB transcripts were sequenced. Produced via immunoSEQ multiplex PCR; TCRdb's table is partial and in-frame only. This sample yields hundreds of thousands of clones, of which around 9.9% are seen a single time; more than 0.015% belongs to the top ten. Findings and limits, study-wide: There was a moderate but significant shortening of TCRB CDR3s in all four CD4+ subsets of Type 1 diabetes patients.

Material for sequencing was naive CD4+ T cells from blood. These receptor sequences come from a man between 25 and 39 years old with type 1 diabetes.

This clone has just a few counts. The chain carries TRBV7-9 and TRBJ2-2, with 10 bases lining up with TRBD1. Germline trimming cut 5 bases from V and 5 bases from J; bases unmatched to any gene: 5. Germline V gene lookup returns CDR1 SEHNR and CDR2 FQNEAQ (reference sequence). The CDR3 is 15 amino acids. CDR3: CASSPGQGFTGELFF. DNA for the CDR3: TGTGCCAGCAGCCCGGGACAGGGGTTTACCGGGGAGCTGTTTTTT.

This clone has a handful of counts. V usage is TRBV4-1 and J usage is TRBJ1-5; D may be TRBD1 (6 bases). Trimming cost V 4 bases and J 4 bases, with 8 bases left between them. This CDR3 contains 13 residues. Per germline, CDR1 MGHRA and CDR2 YSYEKL. CDR3 in amino acids: CASSRQGNQPQHF. The CDR3 DNA reads as TGCGCCAGCAGCCGTCAGGGGAATCAGCCCCAGCATTTT.

The chain carries TRBV5-1 and TRBJ2-3, with 10 bases that match TRBD2. Trimming cost V 0 bases and J 3 bases; bases outside gene matches: 10. The germline CDR1 and CDR2 sequences are SGHRS and YFSETQ. The CDR3 loop spans 18 amino acids. The CDR3 is CASSLGAGGPWITDTQYF. CDR3 in DNA: TGCGCCAGCAGCTTGGGAGCGGGGGGGCCTTGGATAACAGATACGCAGTATTTT.

Notes on this clone: The same CDR3 is also encoded by other DNA sequences in this sample. The J gene is TRBJ2-7, the V gene TRBV18; tentatively, D is TRBD2 (6 bases). The CDR3 has 12 residues. Trimming left V 0 bases short and J 7 bases short, with 7 bases between. Per the germline V gene, CDR1 is KGHSH and CDR2 is LQKENI. The CDR3 nucleotides read TGTGCCAGCTCACCACCGGGGGGAGAGCAGTACTTC. The encoded protein is CASSPPGGEQYF.

V is TRBV7-3 and J is TRBJ2-2, with a weak D call TRBD1 (5 bases). Trimming stripped 5 bases from V and 5 bases from J, with 12 bases between. CDR3 length equals 14 residues. Germline CDR1 and CDR2: SGHTA and FQGTGA. The CDR3 is CASSPQGSTGELFF. The DNA for the CDR3 is TGTGCCAGCAGCCCCCAGGGCTCGACCGGGGAGCTGTTTTTT.

This rearrangement joins TRBV18 to TRBJ1-2; D is ambiguous. The CDR3 contains 14 residues. Germline V gene sequence: CDR1 KGHSH, CDR2 LQKENI. V was shortened by 0 bases and J by 2 bases, with 7 bases between the two germline ends. In DNA, the CDR3 is TGTGCCAGCTCACCACCATCCGCGAACTATGGCTACACCTTC. Translating it yields CASSPPSANYGYTF.

V gene TRBV2 combines with J gene TRBJ2-2; D not resolved. Germline V lookup: CDR1 SNHLY, CDR2 FYNNEI. The V and J ends lost 2 bases and 4 bases respectively, with 5 bases between them. This CDR3 comprises 13 residues. The CDR3 sequence is CASSERGTGELFF. Here the CDR3 DNA reads TGTGCCAGCAGTGAACGAGGCACCGGGGAGCTGTTTTTT.

V is TRBV30 and J is TRBJ2-3; D is ambiguous. Trimming removed 4 bases at V and 0 bases at J, with 8 bases between. Per germline, CDR1 GTSNPN and CDR2 SVGIG (reference sequence). The CDR3 is 13 amino acids. The CDR3 protein is CAWILLSTDTQYF. The CDR3 coding sequence is TGTGCCTGGATTTTACTGAGCACAGATACGCAGTATTTT.

This clone was detected only a few times. The DNA of the CDR3 is TGTGCCAGCAGTCCCGTCCCCCCTAACGGAGACATTCAGTACTTC. This codes for CASSPVPPNGDIQYF. V and J are TRBV28 and TRBJ2-4; unclear D gene. V was shortened by 5 bases and J by 8 bases, with 19 bases between the two germline ends. Germline CDR1 is MDHEN and CDR2 is SYDVKM. The CDR3 sequence is 15 residues long.

The chain combines TRBV9 with TRBJ1-2; a possible D gene is TRBD1 (5 bases). Germline V gene lookup returns CDR1 SGDLS and CDR2 YYNGEE. CDR3 length: 14 residues. The V end lost 0 bases, the J end lost 3 bases, and 9 bases lay between the germline ends. In DNA form, the CDR3 reads TGTGCCAGCAGCGTAGCAGGGAGGGACTATGGCTACACCTTC. Residues: CASSVAGRDYGYTF.

The CDR3 loop reads CASSPGLVGYEQYF. The CDR3 DNA sequence: TGTGCCAGCAGCCCTGGACTAGTCGGTTACGAGCAGTACTTC. V is TRBV7-2 and J is TRBJ2-7, with 7 bases matching TRBD2. This CDR3 comprises 14 residues. Germline assignment: CDR1 SGHTA and CDR2 FQGNSA. V dropped 5 bases and J dropped 4; count of bases not matched to a gene: 8.

V usage is TRBV5-1 and J usage is TRBJ2-6; D unresolved. The CDR3 is made up of 15 amino acids. V was cut by 0 bases and J by 0 bases, with 4 bases left in between. The V gene's germline CDR1 is SGHRS and CDR2 YFSETQ. The CDR3 DNA follows: TGCGCCAGCAGCTTGGACTACTCTGGGGCCAACGTCCTGACTTTC. It is translated as CASSLDYSGANVLTF.

V is TRBV11-2 and J is TRBJ2-7; tentatively, D is TRBD1 (6 bases). Between the trimmed V and J ends, which lost 5 bases and 9 bases, there was a span of 17 bases. The CDR3 spans 13 residues. The V gene's germline CDR1 is SGHAT and CDR2 FQNNGV. For the CDR3, the DNA is TGTGCCAGCAGCGCGACTTACAGGGATCGGCAGTACTTC. Residues: CASSATYRDRQYF.

This clone was observed a handful of times. This chain connects TRBV7-9 to TRBJ2-5; 7 bases map to TRBD2. This CDR3 contains 14 residues. Unmatched junction bases numbered 9, after V lost 4 bases and J lost 7 bases. Germline CDR1 is SEHNR and CDR2 is FQNEAQ (reference sequence). The CDR3 reads CASSSRGELGTQYF. The DNA for the CDR3 is TGTGCCAGCAGCTCCCGGGGGGAGCTGGGGACCCAGTACTTC.

The J gene is TRBJ2-4, the V gene TRBV6-6; D ambiguous. This CDR3 has 11 amino acids. Germline CDR1 reads MNHNY; CDR2 reads SVGAGI (reference sequence). The V end was cut by 6 bases, the J end by 8 bases, with 8 bases between. The CDR3 sequence: CASSPADIQYF. CDR3 coding DNA: TGTGCCAGCAGCCCCGCGGACATTCAGTACTTC.

This clone appeared a few times. The J gene is TRBJ2-7, the V gene TRBV5-4; TRBD2 matches 8 bases. After removal of 3 bases from V and 6 bases from J, the junction contained 11 bases not matched to a gene. This CDR3 is built from 15 residues. Germline-derived CDR1 and CDR2 are SGHNT and YYREEE (reference sequence). In DNA form, the CDR3 reads TGTGCCAGCAGCTCGGGGGGGCAGGGGAACCGCGAGCAGTACTTC. Translation gives CASSSGGQGNREQYF.

This clone was recorded a few times. The chain carries TRBV12-5 and TRBJ2-2; no clear D gene. The germline V gene encodes CDR1 LGHNT and CDR2 FRNRAP. The ends were cut back, 6 bases at V and 3 bases at J, with 11 bases in the middle. The CDR3 is 14 residues long. This chain's CDR3 is CASGPPGYTGELFF. The CDR3 DNA follows: TGTGCTAGTGGCCCCCCCGGGTACACCGGGGAGCTGTTTTTT.

The V call is TRBV5-1, the J call TRBJ2-1, with 8 bases fitting TRBD2. The CDR3 loop spans 17 amino acids. Germline CDR1 and CDR2: SGHRS and YFSETQ. V lost 4 bases and J lost 7; bases outside the gene matches: 16. The chain's CDR3 is CASSPRRAAGVGNEQFF. The CDR3 nucleotides are TGCGCCAGCAGCCCCAGACGGGCAGCGGGGGTTGGAAATGAGCAGTTCTTC. The variable domain in full, completed from reference TRBV5-1 and TRBJ2-1, reads KAGVTQTPRYLIKTRGQQVTLSCSPISGHRSVSWYQQTPGQGLQFLFEYFSETQRNKGNFPGRFSGRQFSNSRSEMNVSTLELGDSALYLCASSPRRAAGVGNEQFFGPGTRLTVL.

This clone appeared a few times. V and J are TRBV7-2 and TRBJ2-7, with D perhaps matching TRBD1 (5 bases). Per the germline V gene, CDR1 is SGHTA and CDR2 is FQGNSA. The CDR3 runs 13 residues. V was pared by 5 bases and J by 3 bases, with 11 bases between. The CDR3 DNA sequence: TGTGCCAGCAGCCCACAGGTAGACTACGAGCAGTACTTC. Its protein is CASSPQVDYEQYF.

CDR3 region: CAWSGLAGSGANVLTF. CDR3 nucleotides: TGTGCCTGGAGTGGGCTAGCGGGCTCTGGGGCCAACGTCCTGACTTTC. V is TRBV30 and J is TRBJ2-6; 8 bases align to TRBD2. Trimming at V came to 1 base and at J to 0 bases, leaving 2 bases not matched to a gene. The germline gives CDR1 GTSNPN, CDR2 SVGIG (reference sequence). The CDR3 totals 16 residues.

The table lists this clone with a few counts. The gene calls are TRBV5-4 and TRBJ1-4; 7 bases align to TRBD1. The ends lost 2 bases at V and 5 bases at J; junction bases unmatched: 3. In germline, CDR1 is SGHNT, CDR2 YYREEE (reference sequence). The CDR3 sequence is 14 residues long. The CDR3 DNA reads as TGTGCCAGCAGCTTAGAGACAGGGAATGAAAAACTGTTTTTT. The encoded protein is CASSLETGNEKLFF.

The V gene is TRBV11-2, the J gene TRBJ2-7, with no clear D. Trimming left V 5 bases short and J 2 bases short, with 7 bases between. The CDR3 is 12 amino acids. Germline lookup yields CDR1 SGHAT and CDR2 FQNNGV. The CDR3 nucleotides read TGTGCCAGCAGCACTCGGGCCTACGAGCAGTACTTC. This translates into CASSTRAYEQYF.

This clone appeared a few times. The chain combines TRBV11-2 with TRBJ2-7; D may be TRBD1 (5 bases). The CDR3 runs 14 residues. Germline V CDR1 and CDR2: SGHAT, FQNNGV. Trimming removed 0 bases at V and 7 bases at J, with 13 bases between. The DNA for the CDR3 is TGTGCCAGCAGCTTAGATCAGTGGACAAGGGAGCAGTACTTC. This sequence encodes CASSLDQWTREQYF. Filled out from reference TRBV11-2 and TRBJ2-7, the complete variable domain reads EAGVAQSPRYKIIEKRQSVAFWCNPISGHATLYWYQQILGQGPKLLIQFQNNGVVDDSQLPKDRFSAERLKGVDSTLKIQPAKLEDSAVYLCASSLDQWTREQYFGPGTRLTVT.

This clone was observed a few times. The chain combines TRBV29-1 with TRBJ2-7; 9 bases are shared with TRBD2. Trimming removed 4 bases from V and 2 bases from J; junction bases left unmatched: 9. The CDR3 has 15 residues. CDR1 SQVTM and CDR2 ANQGSEA come from the germline V gene. The CDR3 bases are TGCAGCGTTGGGTCCCCTGGCGGGGGGGCCTACGAGCAGTACTTC. Protein: CSVGSPGGGAYEQYF.

The chain links TRBV9 to TRBJ2-2; D may be TRBD2 (5 bases). CDR3 length: 16 amino acids. The germline CDR1 and CDR2 sequences are SGDLS and YYNGEE. The germline V and J ends were trimmed by 4 bases and 1 base, with 14 bases remaining between them. CDR3 DNA sequence: TGTGCCAGCAGCCGTCAAGGAGGAAGGAACACCGGGGAGCTGTTTTTT. Protein sequence: CASSRQGGRNTGELFF.

The sample holds a few counts of this clone. The CDR3, as DNA: TGCGCCAGCAGCTTGGGGGCGACAGGGGCTGGGGCCAACGTCCTGACTTTC. It encodes CASSLGATGAGANVLTF. V gene TRBV5-1 combines with J gene TRBJ2-6, with 8 nucleotides matching TRBD1. The CDR3 totals 17 residues. Trimming took 0 bases from V and 2 from J; bases not matched to a gene: 4. CDR1 SGHRS and CDR2 YFSETQ come from the germline V gene. The whole variable domain, remainder taken from reference TRBV5-1 and TRBJ2-6, is KAGVTQTPRYLIKTRGQQVTLSCSPISGHRSVSWYQQTPGQGLQFLFEYFSETQRNKGNFPGRFSGRQFSNSRSEMNVSTLELGDSALYLCASSLGATGAGANVLTFGAGSRLTVL.

V and J are TRBV2 and TRBJ1-1, with D unclear. This CDR3 comprises 13 residues. V was pared by 7 bases and J by 0 bases, with 9 bases between. CDR1 is SNHLY, CDR2 FYNNEI, per germline. The CDR3 coding sequence is TGTGCCAGCACGACATTGTTGAACACTGAAGCTTTCTTT. It translates to CASTTLLNTEAFF. The entire variable domain, with the rest obtained from reference TRBV2 and TRBJ1-1, is as follows: EPEVTQTPSHQVTQMGQEVILRCVPISNHLYFYWYRQILGQKVEFLVSFYNNEISEKSEIFDDQFSVERPDGSNFTLKIRSTKLEDSAMYFCASTTLLNTEAFFGQGTRLTVV.

CDR3 DNA sequence: TGTGCCAGCACAAACCGGGACAGTAATTCACCCCTCCACTTT. Translation gives CASTNRDSNSPLHF. The gene calls are TRBV2 and TRBJ1-6; 7 bases align to TRBD1. CDR1 and CDR2 from the germline V gene are SNHLY and FYNNEI. The CDR3 runs to 14 residues. V lost 7 bases and J lost 6; bases outside the gene matches: 6.

This clone showed up just a few times. The genes are TRBV11-2 and TRBJ2-5; 10 bases align to TRBD2. Looked up from germline, CDR1 is SGHAT and CDR2 is FQNNGV. With V trimmed by 5 bases and J by 3 bases, 3 bases remained unmatched. The CDR3 sequence is 14 residues long. The CDR3 DNA reads as TGTGCCAGCAGCGTGGGACTAGCGAAAGAGACCCAGTACTTC. Translated: CASSVGLAKETQYF.